The 5 T cell receptor beta chains below were found in one sample sequenced in a study of blood T cell repertoires in COVID-19. Data came from immunoSEQ multiplex PCR; TCRdb stores just in-frame clones and leaves some out. Among some 210,000 clones listed, roughly 90% were seen once. The sequenced sample consisted of peripheral blood. These receptors came from a woman in her thirties or forties with acute or convalescent COVID-19.

The chain joins TRBV7-3 to TRBJ2-2; TRBD2 might be the D (5 bases). The V and J ends lost 6 bases and 8 bases respectively, with 16 bases between them. This CDR3 is 14 amino acids long. Germline values: CDR1 SGHTA, CDR2 FQGTGA. CDR3 residues: CASRERPLLGELFF. The DNA for the CDR3 is TGTGCCAGCAGGGAGCGGCCCCTCTTGGGGGAGCTGTTTTTT.

This clone has only a few counts. The chain has TRBV6-4 and TRBJ1-1, with no clear D. Trimming stripped 6 bases from V and 11 bases from J, with 7 bases between. CDR3 size: 9 residues. CDR1 and CDR2 (germline): MRHNA, SNTAGT. The CDR3 DNA reads TGTGCCAGCAGCCCACGGGCTTTCTTT. Protein product: CASSPRAFF.

CDR3 sequence reads: CASSEAPGQGLQREKLFF. In nucleotides, the CDR3 is TGTGCCAGCAGTGAAGCTCCGGGACAGGGTCTTCAGAGGGAAAAACTGTTTTTT. V gene TRBV2 combines with J gene TRBJ1-4, with TRBD1 matching over 9 bases. Losses at the gene ends were 0 bases for V and 8 bases for J; bases not matched to a gene: 13. The CDR3 has 18 residues. CDR1 and CDR2 from the germline V gene are SNHLY and FYNNEI.

The chain is built from TRBV6-6 and TRBJ2-4; the match to TRBD2 covers 11 bases. V shed 6 bases and J 4 bases; nucleotides not matched to a gene: 8. The CDR3 length is 16 residues. Germline values: CDR1 MNHNY, CDR2 SVGAGI (reference sequence). The CDR3 nucleotides are TGTGCCAGCAGATCGGGACTAGCGGTGGGAAAAAACATTCAGTACTTC. Translation: CASRSGLAVGKNIQYF.

J is TRBJ2-2 and V is TRBV2, with D possibly matching TRBD1 (6 bases). V was cut by 5 bases and J by 3 bases, with 13 bases left in between. Germline V gene sequence: CDR1 SNHLY, CDR2 FYNNEI. The CDR3 contains 15 residues. CDR3 loop: CASSPTGRDTGELFF. CDR3 DNA sequence: TGTGCCAGCAGTCCTACAGGGCGGGACACCGGGGAGCTGTTTTTT.